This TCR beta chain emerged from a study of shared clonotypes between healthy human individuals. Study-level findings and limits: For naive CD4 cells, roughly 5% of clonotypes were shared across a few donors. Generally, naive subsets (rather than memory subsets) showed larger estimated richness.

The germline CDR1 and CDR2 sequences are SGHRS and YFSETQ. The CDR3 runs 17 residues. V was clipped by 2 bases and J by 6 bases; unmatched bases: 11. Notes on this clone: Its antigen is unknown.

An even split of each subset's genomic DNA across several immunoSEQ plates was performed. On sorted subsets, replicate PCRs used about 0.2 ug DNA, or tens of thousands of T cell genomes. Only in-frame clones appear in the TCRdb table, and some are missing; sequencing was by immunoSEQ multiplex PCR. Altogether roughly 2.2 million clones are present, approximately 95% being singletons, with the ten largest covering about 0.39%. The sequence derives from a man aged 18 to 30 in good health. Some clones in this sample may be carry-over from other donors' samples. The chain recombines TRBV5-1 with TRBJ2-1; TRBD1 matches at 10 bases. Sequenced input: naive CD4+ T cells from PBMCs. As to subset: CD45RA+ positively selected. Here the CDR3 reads CASSFSGGTGDFNEQFF. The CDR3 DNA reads TGCGCCAGCAGCTTCTCTGGTGGGACAGGGGACTTCAATGAGCAGTTCTTC.